The clone carrying this TCR beta chain was detected many times. Its antigen remains unknown. These data originate in a study of T cells in Graves' hyperthyroidism and ophthalmopathy. Amplified TCR beta CDR3 regions derived from RNA transcripts. HTBI primers were the set used in a first-round RT-PCR of the TCR CDR3. TCRdb fed the multiplex PCR reads into MiXCR, producing one record per CDR3 protein. The repertoire has a few hundred thousand distinct CDR3 sequences, over 15% of them found once; the top ten carry about a sixth. CDR3 length equals 17 residues. Germline V gene data show CDR1 as MNHEY and CDR2 as SVGEGT. V shed 5 bases, J shed 0 bases, and the junction held 6 bases outside the gene matches. Findings of the study overall: Ophthalmopathy was predicted by the model a median of 6.5 months ahead of onset.

The specimen was blood. The V and J genes are TRBV6-2 or TRBV6-3 and TRBJ2-2; TRBD2 aligns across 10 bases. The clonotype comes from a woman aged 40 to 55 with Graves' ophthalmopathy. The CDR3 region is CASSPRTSGTNTGELFF. CDR3 nucleotides: TGTGCCAGCAGTCCCCGGACTAGCGGTACGAACACCGGGGAGCTGTTTTTT.